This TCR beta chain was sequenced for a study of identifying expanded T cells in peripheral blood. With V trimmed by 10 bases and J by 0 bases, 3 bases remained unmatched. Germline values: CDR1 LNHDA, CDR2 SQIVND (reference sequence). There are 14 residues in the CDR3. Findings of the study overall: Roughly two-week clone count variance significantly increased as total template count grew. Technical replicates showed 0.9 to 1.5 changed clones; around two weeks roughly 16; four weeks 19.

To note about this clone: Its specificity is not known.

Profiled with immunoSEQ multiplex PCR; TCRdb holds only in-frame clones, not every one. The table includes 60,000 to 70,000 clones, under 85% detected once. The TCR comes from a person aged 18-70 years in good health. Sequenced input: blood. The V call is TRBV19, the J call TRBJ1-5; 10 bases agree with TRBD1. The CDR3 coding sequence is TGTGCCATCGGGACAGGGGTTAGCAATCAGCCCCAGCATTTT. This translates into CAIGTGVSNQPQHF. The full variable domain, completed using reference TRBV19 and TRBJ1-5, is DGGITQSPKYLFRKEGQNVTLSCEQNLNHDAMYWYRQDPGQGLRLIYYSQIVNDFQKGDIAEGYSVSREKKESFPLTVTSAQKNPTAFYLCAIGTGVSNQPQHFGDGTRLSIL.